This T cell receptor beta chain is from a study of T cell responses to AZD1222 COVID-19 vaccine. This clone was seen only once. Using immunoSEQ multiplex PCR, the repertoire was profiled, and TCRdb retains in-frame clones only, with some absent. The sample shows about 110,000 clones, roughly nine tenths of them seen only once. Sequences were derived from peripheral blood, sampled on day 0 of AZD1222 vaccination. This TCR was recovered from an adult in good health.

The CDR3 sequence: CASSQDWKTAVYYGYTF. The DNA for the CDR3 is TGTGCCAGCAGCCAAGATTGGAAAACAGCCGTATACTATGGCTACACCTTC. The rearrangement uses TRBV4-2 and TRBJ1-2; unclear D gene. The germline gives CDR1 LGHNA, CDR2 YNFKEQ. Between the trimmed V and J ends, which lost 0 bases and 3 bases, there was a span of 17 bases. CDR3 size: 17 residues.